This record looks at one T cell receptor (beta chain) sequence and its context. Positively selected for CCR7, the CD45RO-negative cells used as naive CD8 cells excluded terminally differentiated effector memory CD45RA+ cells. The source of the sample is a study of shared clonotypes between healthy human individuals. The germline V gene has CDR1 MNHNS and CDR2 SASEGT. The CDR3 covers 12 residues. Trimming cost V 4 bases and J 3 bases, with 4 bases left between them. Libraries were prepared by immunoSEQ multiplex PCR; TCRdb keeps only in-frame clonotypes and omits some of them. The repertoire holds hundreds of thousands of clones, with just over 90% as singletons.

The chain couples TRBV6-1 to TRBJ1-3; D ambiguous. Material for sequencing was naive CD8+ T cells sorted from blood. The sequence derives from a man aged 25-45 years in good health. Here the CDR3 DNA reads TGTGCCAGCAGTGCTATTGGAAACACCATATATTTT. This codes for CASSAIGNTIYF.